This T cell receptor (beta chain) appears in the sequencing data of a study of circulating and synovial CD4+ cells in juvenile arthritis (dated by TCRdb to the mid-2010s). In terms of the full investigation: TCRbeta CDR3 repertoires of circulating HLA-DR+ CD4 T cells, bulk blood CD4 T cells and synovial CD4 T cells were compared within each patient. Repertoire sequencing aimed to confirm that a circulating synovial-like CD4 T cell subset was enriched in synovial clonotypes.

The sequenced samples came from patients who had active juvenile idiopathic arthritis. Sorting was carried out immediately after cells were thawed, and dead cells were excluded with Live/Dead Fixable Near-IR Stain. The library was generated by the immunoSEQ multiplex PCR assay. TCRbeta CDR3 sequencing was carried out by an external provider as a commercial service. The original methods were these. The analyses used productive nucleotide sequences together with amino acid sequences obtained by in silico translation. Diversity was quantified by Renyi entropy over a range of alpha values, with sample size equalised by taking the median of 200 repeated subsamples. For clustering, the distance between each pair of repertoires was computed as one minus the Chao-modified Jaccard index, which corrected for under-sampling. Frequency-weighted overlap with synovial clonotypes was computed at 200 sample sizes with 200 draws without replacement at each size, and the value at the size of the smaller sample was reported. Sourced from immuneACCESS, this table was stored by TCRdb with only in-frame sequences that have V and J called. A share of the clones is absent; for the studies checked, an unresolved V gene accounts for under half, and the remainder has no known explanation. V and J calls plus clone size are reproduced from that table; the DNA served to infer D and trimming. For this sample there are about 33,000 clones; over 90% appear just once. In total, the top ten clones hold less than 0.2% of the sample.

About this clone: Its antigen is not yet known. Base qualities are not recorded, but no much larger clone differs from it by a single base.

Beyond this particular receptor, the publication reports: Circulating pathogenic-like lymphocytes clustered together with synovial T cells and shared a substantially larger fraction of CDR3 sequences with synovium than bulk blood did. Traditional Vbeta family usage analysis did not detect the difference between circulating pathogenic-like lymphocytes and bulk blood T cells. CPL and bulk blood CD4 samples differed in T cell genome counts by at least an order of magnitude, so sample-size effects were addressed. Lower diversity was observed in synovial and circulating pathogenic-like lymphocyte repertoires than in bulk blood CD4 repertoires, and some CPL samples were found to be as oligoclonal as synovium. Overlap with synovium increased with sequencing depth, so measured shared-clonotype fractions likely underestimated the full repertoire overlap.

The sequence was obtained from a human donor with juvenile idiopathic arthritis. The specimen was CD4+ T cells from blood.

The nucleotide sequence reads as follows: TGTGCCAGCAGCCAAGGGGACATCCGCTTGGAAGAGCAGTACTTC. Its amino acids are CASSQGDIRLEEQYF. Recombination linked TRBV4-2 to TRBJ2-7; the D region possibly corresponds to TRBD1 (6 bases align). Measured from the cysteine to the phenylalanine, the CDR3 is 15 residues long. The DNA shown is the 45-base CDR3, in frame from base 1. V and J are truncated by 1 base and 7 bases respectively, leaving an intervening sequence of 17 bases. Via the germline V gene, CDR1 is LGHNA and CDR2 YNFKEQ.